The 10 T cell receptor beta chains reported below all come from one sample, sequenced in a study of graft-versus-host responses after intestinal transplantation. Here immunoSEQ multiplex PCR was the method, and the copy in TCRdb shows in-frame clones only, minus some. The sample shows 74,000 or so clones, approximately 92% of them seen only once. The input for sequencing was PBMCs, taken 98 days after intestinal transplantation. These receptors originate from a human patient who received an intestinal transplant, so some T cells may come from the graft donor.

The V gene is TRBV25-1, the J gene TRBJ2-4; possibly TRBD1 or TRBD2 for D (6 bases each). V was shortened by 1 base and J by 4 bases, with 14 bases between the two germline ends. CDR1 MGHDK and CDR2 SYGVNS come from the germline V gene. The CDR3 covers 16 residues. The CDR3 loop is CASSEFGTGAKNIQYF. DNA for the CDR3: TGTGCCAGCAGTGAATTTGGGACGGGGGCAAAAAACATTCAGTACTTC.

This chain connects TRBV4-1 to TRBJ2-7; 8 bases line up with TRBD2. This CDR3 is 18 amino acids long. The junction had 11 bases not matched to a gene; V was cut back by 1 base and J by 0 bases. From germline, CDR1 is MGHRA and CDR2 YSYEKL. The CDR3 is CASSQASGAGVGSYEQYF. The CDR3, as DNA: TGCGCCAGCAGCCAAGCTTCCGGAGCGGGAGTCGGCTCCTACGAGCAGTACTTC.

This clone was picked up one time. The chain uses TRBV5-1 and TRBJ2-5; D gene unclear. CDR1 is SGHRS and CDR2 is YFSETQ in the germline V gene. This CDR3 has 18 residues. The ends were cut back, 3 bases at V and 2 bases at J, with 23 bases in the middle. CDR3 amino acids: CASSSDVGSSSSQETQYF. CDR3 DNA: TGCGCCAGCAGCTCCGACGTCGGGTCGTCCTCCTCGCAAGAGACCCAGTACTTC.

The chain employs TRBV6-1 and TRBJ2-7; 10 bases agree with TRBD1. The CDR3 spans 14 residues. V dropped 8 bases and J dropped 2; count of bases not matched to a gene: 6. Per germline, CDR1 MNHNS and CDR2 SASEGT. The CDR3 nucleotides read TGTGCCAGCGGGCCGGGACAGGGGCCCTACGAGCAGTACTTC. Protein: CASGPGQGPYEQYF.

V usage is TRBV9 and J usage is TRBJ2-3, with D perhaps matching TRBD1 (6 bases). Trimming took 6 bases from V and 2 from J, leaving 13 bases between them. CDR1 and CDR2 (germline): SGDLS, YYNGEE. The CDR3 runs 14 residues. CDR3 residues: CASNSWGPTDTQYF. CDR3 coding DNA: TGTGCCAGCAATTCTTGGGGGCCCACAGATACGCAGTATTTT.

The count of this clone is one. The chain joins TRBV27 to TRBJ2-3; 11 nucleotides agree with TRBD1. The V segment lost 5 bases and the J segment 2 bases; nucleotides outside the gene matches: 12. Germline lookup yields CDR1 MNHEY and CDR2 SMNVEV (reference sequence). The CDR3 has 18 residues. CDR3: CASSRWSGGQGVTDTQYF. CDR3 DNA sequence: TGTGCCAGCAGTCGATGGAGTGGGGGACAGGGGGTCACAGATACGCAGTATTTT.

The genes are TRBV28 and TRBJ1-4, with 8 bases matching TRBD1. The CDR3 is 14 amino acids. The ends lost 2 bases at V and 8 bases at J; junction bases unmatched: 4. CDR1 and CDR2 (germline): MDHEN, SYDVKM. The CDR3: CASSLQGAREKLFF. The CDR3 bases are TGTGCCAGCAGTTTACAGGGGGCGAGGGAAAAACTGTTTTTT.

The rearrangement joins TRBV5-6 to TRBJ2-2, with D possibly being TRBD1 or TRBD2 (5 bases each). The CDR3 runs to 17 residues. Trimming stripped 3 bases from V and 1 base from J, with 16 bases between. The germline gives CDR1 SGHDT, CDR2 YYEEEE. The CDR3 DNA is TGTGCCAGCAGCTCCGGGACCGAGCCCTTGAACACCGGGGAGCTGTTTTTT. It yields the protein CASSSGTEPLNTGELFF.

This clone was seen only once. This chain connects TRBV4-1 to TRBJ2-7; TRBD2 might be the D (5 bases). The CDR3 extends over 13 amino acids. Trimming removed 0 bases from V and 9 bases from J, with 12 bases in between. Germline V CDR1 and CDR2: MGHRA, YSYEKL. CDR3 DNA: TGCGCCAGCAGCCAAGAACCCGCGGGTCCGCAGTACTTC. It specifies CASSQEPAGPQYF.

V is TRBV19 and J is TRBJ1-5; D is perhaps TRBD1 (5 bases). Trimming shortened V by 5 bases and J by 7 bases, and 12 bases separated the two germline ends. Germline V CDR1 and CDR2: LNHDA, SQIVND (reference sequence). This CDR3 spans 13 amino acids. This CDR3 reads CASSLRGRQPQHF. CDR3 sequence (DNA): TGTGCCAGTAGTCTGCGGGGGAGACAGCCCCAGCATTTT.